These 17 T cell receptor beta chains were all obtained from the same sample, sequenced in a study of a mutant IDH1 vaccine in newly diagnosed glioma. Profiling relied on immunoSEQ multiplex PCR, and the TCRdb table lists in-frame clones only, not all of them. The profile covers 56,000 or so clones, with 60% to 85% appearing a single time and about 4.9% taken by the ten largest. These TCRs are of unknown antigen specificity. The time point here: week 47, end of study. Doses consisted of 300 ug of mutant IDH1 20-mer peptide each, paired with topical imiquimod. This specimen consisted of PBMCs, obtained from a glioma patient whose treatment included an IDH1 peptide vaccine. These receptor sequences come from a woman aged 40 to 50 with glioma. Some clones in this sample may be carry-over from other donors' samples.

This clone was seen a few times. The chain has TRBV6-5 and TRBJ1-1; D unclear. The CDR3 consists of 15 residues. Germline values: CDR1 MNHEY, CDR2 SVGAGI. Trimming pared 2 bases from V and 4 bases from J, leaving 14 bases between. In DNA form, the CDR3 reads TGTGCCAGCAGTTACATGACGGGCAGAAGCACTGAAGCTTTCTTT. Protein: CASSYMTGRSTEAFF.

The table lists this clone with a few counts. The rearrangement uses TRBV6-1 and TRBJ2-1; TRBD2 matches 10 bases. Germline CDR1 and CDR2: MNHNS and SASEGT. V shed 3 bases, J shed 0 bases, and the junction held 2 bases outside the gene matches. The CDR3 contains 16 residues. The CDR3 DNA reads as TGTGCCAGCAGTGAGGTAGCGGGGGGCTCCTACAATGAGCAGTTCTTC. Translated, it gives CASSEVAGGSYNEQFF.

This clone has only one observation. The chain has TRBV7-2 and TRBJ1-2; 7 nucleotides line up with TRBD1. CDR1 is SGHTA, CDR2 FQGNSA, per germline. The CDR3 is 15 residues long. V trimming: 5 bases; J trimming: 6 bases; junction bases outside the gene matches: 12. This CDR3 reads CASSVAPDRVDGYTF. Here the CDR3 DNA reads TGTGCCAGCAGCGTCGCCCCCGACAGGGTCGATGGCTACACCTTC.

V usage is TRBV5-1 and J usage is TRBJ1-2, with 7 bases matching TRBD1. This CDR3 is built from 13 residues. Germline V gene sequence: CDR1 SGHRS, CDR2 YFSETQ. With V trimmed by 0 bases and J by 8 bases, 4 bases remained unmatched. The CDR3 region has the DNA TGCGCCAGCAGCTTGGGACAGGGAAGCGGCTACACCTTC. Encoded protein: CASSLGQGSGYTF.

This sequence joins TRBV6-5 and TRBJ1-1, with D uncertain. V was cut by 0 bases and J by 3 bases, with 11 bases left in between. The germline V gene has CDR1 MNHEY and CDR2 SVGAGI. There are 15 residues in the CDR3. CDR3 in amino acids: CASSYSTFRDTEAFF. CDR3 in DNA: TGTGCCAGCAGTTACTCAACCTTTCGTGACACTGAAGCTTTCTTT.

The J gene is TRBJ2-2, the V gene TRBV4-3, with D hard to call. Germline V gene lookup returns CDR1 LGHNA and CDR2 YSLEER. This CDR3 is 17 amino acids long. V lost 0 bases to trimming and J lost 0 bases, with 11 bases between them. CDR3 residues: CASSQDKEPANTGELFF. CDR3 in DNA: TGCGCCAGCAGCCAAGATAAGGAACCAGCGAACACCGGGGAGCTGTTTTTT.

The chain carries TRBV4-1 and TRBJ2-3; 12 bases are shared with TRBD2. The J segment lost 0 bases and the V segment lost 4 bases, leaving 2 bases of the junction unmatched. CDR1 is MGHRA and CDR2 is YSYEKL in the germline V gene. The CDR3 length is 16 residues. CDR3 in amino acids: CASSLLAGGSTDTQYF. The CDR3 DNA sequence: TGCGCCAGCAGCCTACTAGCGGGGGGCAGCACAGATACGCAGTATTTT.

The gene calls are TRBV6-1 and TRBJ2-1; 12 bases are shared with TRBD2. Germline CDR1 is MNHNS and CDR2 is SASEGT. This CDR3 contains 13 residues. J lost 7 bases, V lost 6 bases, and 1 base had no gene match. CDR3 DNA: TGTGCCAGCAGGACTAGCGGGGGTAATGAGCAGTTCTTC. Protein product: CASRTSGGNEQFF.

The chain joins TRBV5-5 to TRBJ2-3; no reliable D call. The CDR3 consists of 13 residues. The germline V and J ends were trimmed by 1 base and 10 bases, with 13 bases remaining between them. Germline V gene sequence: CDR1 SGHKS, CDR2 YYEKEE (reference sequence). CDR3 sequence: CASSLTIGTSQYF. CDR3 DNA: TGTGCCAGCAGCTTGACAATTGGAACCTCGCAGTATTTT.

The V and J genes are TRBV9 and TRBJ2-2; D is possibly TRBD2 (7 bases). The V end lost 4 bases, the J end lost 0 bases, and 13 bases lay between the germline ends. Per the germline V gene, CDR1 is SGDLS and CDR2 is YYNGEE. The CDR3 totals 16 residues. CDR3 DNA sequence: TGTGCCAGCAGCCCCGCCGGGGGGCCGAACACCGGGGAGCTGTTTTTT. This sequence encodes CASSPAGGPNTGELFF. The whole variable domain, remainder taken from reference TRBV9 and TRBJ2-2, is DSGVTQTPKHLITATGQRVTLRCSPRSGDLSVYWYQQSLDQGLQFLIQYYNGEERAKGNILERFSAQQFPDLHSELNLSSLELGDSALYFCASSPAGGPNTGELFFGEGSRLTVL.

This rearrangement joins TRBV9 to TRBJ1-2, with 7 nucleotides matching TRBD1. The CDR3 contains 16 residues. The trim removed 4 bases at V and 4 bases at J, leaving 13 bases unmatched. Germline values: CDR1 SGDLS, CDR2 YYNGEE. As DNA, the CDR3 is TGTGCCAGCAGCCCCTTTGACAGGGTTTCTCGCTATGGCTACACCTTC. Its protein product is CASSPFDRVSRYGYTF. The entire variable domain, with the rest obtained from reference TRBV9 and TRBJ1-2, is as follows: DSGVTQTPKHLITATGQRVTLRCSPRSGDLSVYWYQQSLDQGLQFLIQYYNGEERAKGNILERFSAQQFPDLHSELNLSSLELGDSALYFCASSPFDRVSRYGYTFGSGTRLTVV.

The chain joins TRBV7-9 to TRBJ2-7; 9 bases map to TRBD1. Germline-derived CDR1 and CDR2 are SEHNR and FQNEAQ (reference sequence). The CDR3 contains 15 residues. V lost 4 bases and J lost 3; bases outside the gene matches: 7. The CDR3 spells CASSSSPGQGYEQYF. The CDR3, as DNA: TGTGCCAGCAGCTCATCTCCGGGACAGGGCTACGAGCAGTACTTC. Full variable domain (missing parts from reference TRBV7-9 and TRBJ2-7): DTGVSQNPRHKITKRGQNVTFRCDPISEHNRLYWYRQTLGQGPEFLTYFQNEAQLEKSRLLSDRFSAERPKGSFSTLEIQRTEQGDSAMYLCASSSSPGQGYEQYFGPGTRLTVT.

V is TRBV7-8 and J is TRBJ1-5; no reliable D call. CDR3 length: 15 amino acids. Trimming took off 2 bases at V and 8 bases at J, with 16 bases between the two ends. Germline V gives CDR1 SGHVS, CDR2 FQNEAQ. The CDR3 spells CASSLKTAGREPQHF. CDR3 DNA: TGTGCCAGCAGCTTAAAGACCGCGGGAAGGGAGCCCCAGCATTTT.

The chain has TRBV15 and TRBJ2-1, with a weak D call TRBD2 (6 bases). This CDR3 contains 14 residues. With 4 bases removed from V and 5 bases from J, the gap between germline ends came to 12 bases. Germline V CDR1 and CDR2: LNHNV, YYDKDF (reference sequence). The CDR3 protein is CATSTLTGDNEQFF. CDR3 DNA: TGTGCCACCAGCACACTCACGGGAGACAATGAGCAGTTCTTC. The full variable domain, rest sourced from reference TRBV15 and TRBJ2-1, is DAMVIQNPRYQVTQFGKPVTLSCSQTLNHNVMYWYQQKSSQAPKLLFHYYDKDFNNEADTPDNFQSRRPNTSFCFLDIRSPGLGDTAMYLCATSTLTGDNEQFFGPGTRLTVL.

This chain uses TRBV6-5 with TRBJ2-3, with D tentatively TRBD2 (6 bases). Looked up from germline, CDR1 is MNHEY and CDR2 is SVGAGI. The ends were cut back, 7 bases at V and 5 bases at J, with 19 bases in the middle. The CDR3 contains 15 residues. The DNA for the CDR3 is TGTGCCAGCAACACCGAGGCGGGGTTCGTAGATACGCAGTATTTT. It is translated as CASNTEAGFVDTQYF.

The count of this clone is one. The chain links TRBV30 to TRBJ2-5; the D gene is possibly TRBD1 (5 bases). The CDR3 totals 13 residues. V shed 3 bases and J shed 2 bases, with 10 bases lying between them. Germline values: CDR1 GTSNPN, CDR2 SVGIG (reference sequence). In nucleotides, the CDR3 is TGTGCCTGGAGCCCCAGGGCACAAGAGACCCAGTACTTC. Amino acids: CAWSPRAQETQYF. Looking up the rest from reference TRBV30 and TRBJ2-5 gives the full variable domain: SQTIHQWPATLVQPVGSPLSLECTVEGTSNPNLYWYRQAAGRGLQLLFYSVGIGQISSEVPQNLSASRPQDRQFILSSKKLLLSDSGFYLCAWSPRAQETQYFGPGTRLLVL.

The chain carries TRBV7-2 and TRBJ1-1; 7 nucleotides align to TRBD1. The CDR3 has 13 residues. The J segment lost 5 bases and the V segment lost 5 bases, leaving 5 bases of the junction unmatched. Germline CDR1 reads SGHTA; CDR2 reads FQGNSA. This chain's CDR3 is CASSQQGWTEAFF. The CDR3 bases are TGTGCCAGCAGCCAACAGGGGTGGACTGAAGCTTTCTTT.